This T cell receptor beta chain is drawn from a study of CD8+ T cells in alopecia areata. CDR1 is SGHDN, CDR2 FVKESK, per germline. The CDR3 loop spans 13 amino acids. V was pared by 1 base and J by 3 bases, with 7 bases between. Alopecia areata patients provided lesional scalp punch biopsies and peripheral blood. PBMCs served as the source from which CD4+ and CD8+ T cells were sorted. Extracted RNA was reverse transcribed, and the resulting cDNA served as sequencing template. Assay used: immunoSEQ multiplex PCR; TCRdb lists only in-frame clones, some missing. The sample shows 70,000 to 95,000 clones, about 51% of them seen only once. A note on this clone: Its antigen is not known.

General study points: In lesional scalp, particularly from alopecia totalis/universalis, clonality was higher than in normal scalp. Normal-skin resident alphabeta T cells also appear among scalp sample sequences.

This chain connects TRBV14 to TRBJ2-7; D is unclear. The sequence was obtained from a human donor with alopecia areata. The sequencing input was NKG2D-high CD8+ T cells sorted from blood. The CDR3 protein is CASSQVTVYEQYF. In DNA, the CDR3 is TGTGCCAGCAGCCAAGTAACGGTCTACGAGCAGTACTTC. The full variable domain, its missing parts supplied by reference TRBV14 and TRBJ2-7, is EAGVTQFPSHSVIEKGQTVTLRCDPISGHDNLYWYRRVMGKEIKFLLHFVKESKQDESGMPNNRFLAERTGGTYSTLKVQPAELEDSGVYFCASSQVTVYEQYFGPGTRLTVT.